The entry that follows covers one TCR beta chain sequence. What it binds is not known. These data originate in a study of cytomegalovirus exposure and HLA in healthy donors. Study outcomes and limitations: Common viral pathogens (according to a later analysis) appeared linked to several of the most significant clusters. The listing of some 170 TCR beta chains classed them as cytomegalovirus-associated. V- and J-gene trimming in TCR beta was tied to a missense DCLRE1C variant by an analysis performed later.

PCR involved 60 Vbeta and 13 Jbeta primers. Profiled with immunoSEQ multiplex PCR; TCRdb holds only in-frame clones, not every one. The sample records around 130,000 clones, approximately 85% being singletons. This CDR3 spans 14 amino acids. V was pared by 6 bases and J by 4 bases, with 8 bases of the junction left unmatched. From germline, CDR1 is MNHNS and CDR2 SASEGT. The chain recombines TRBV6-1 with TRBJ1-2; TRBD1 aligns across 7 bases. The sequenced sample consisted of PBMCs. The source of this sequence is a woman aged 25 to 45 in good health and CMV-seropositive. This chain's CDR3 is CASRLTGRPYGYTF. CDR3 coding DNA: TGTGCCAGCAGACTGACAGGGCGCCCCTATGGCTACACCTTC.